Listed here is a single TCR beta chain. The CDR3 is made up of 13 amino acids. Trimming cost V 4 bases and J 3 bases, with 10 bases left between them. Looked up from germline, CDR1 is SGHDT and CDR2 is YYEEEE. These data originate in a study of patients and donors after allogeneic stem cell transplantation. TCRdb itself ran the RT-PCR reads through MiXCR, one entry per CDR3 protein. The sample consists of 100,000 to 130,000 distinct CDR3 sequences, roughly 37% of them appearing once. Specimen: blood, either unsorted or a sorted T cell fraction (not recorded which). The source of this sequence is a human donor who was either an allogeneic HSCT recipient or a stem cell or donor lymphocyte infusion donor (not recorded which). It is not recorded whose cells these are; they may come from a transplant donor. The chain couples TRBV5-6 to TRBJ2-5, with D possibly being TRBD1 (6 bases). CDR3 amino acids: CASSPDRKETQYF. CDR3 sequence (DNA): TGTGCCAGCAGCCCTGACAGGAAAGAGACCCAGTACTTC. Combining the CDR3 with reference TRBV5-6 and TRBJ2-5 gives the whole variable domain DAGVTQSPTHLIKTRGQQVTLRCSPKSGHDTVSWYQQALGQGPQFIFQYYEEEERQRGNFPDRFSGHQFPNYSSELNVNALLLGDSALYLCASSPDRKETQYFGPGTRLLVL.